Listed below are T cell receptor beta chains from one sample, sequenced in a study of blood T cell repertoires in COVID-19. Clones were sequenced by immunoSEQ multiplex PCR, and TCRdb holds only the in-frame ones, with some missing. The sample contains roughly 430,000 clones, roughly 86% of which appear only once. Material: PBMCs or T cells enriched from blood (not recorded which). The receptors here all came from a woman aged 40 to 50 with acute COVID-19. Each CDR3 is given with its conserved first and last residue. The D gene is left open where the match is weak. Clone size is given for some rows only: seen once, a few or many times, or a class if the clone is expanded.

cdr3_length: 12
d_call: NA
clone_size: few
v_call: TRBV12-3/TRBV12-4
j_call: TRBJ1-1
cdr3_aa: CASSLMNTEAFF
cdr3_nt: TGTGCCAGCAGTCTAATGAACACTGAAGCTTTCTTT

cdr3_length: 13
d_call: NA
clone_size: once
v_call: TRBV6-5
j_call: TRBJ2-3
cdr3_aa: CASSFRFTDTQYF
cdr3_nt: TGTGCCAGCAGTTTTCGGTTCACAGATACGCAGTATTTT

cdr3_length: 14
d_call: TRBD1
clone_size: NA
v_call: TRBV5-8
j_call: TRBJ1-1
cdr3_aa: CASPTGGQNTEAFF
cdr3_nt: TGTGCCAGTCCGACAGGGGGCCAGAACACTGAAGCTTTCTTT

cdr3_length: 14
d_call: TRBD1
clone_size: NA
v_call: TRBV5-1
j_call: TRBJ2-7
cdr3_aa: CASSFRQGGNEQYF
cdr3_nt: TGCGCCAGCAGCTTCCGACAGGGGGGGAACGAGCAGTACTTC

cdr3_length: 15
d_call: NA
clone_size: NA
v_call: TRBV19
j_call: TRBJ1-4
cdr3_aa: CASSIQAATNEKLFF
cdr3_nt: TGTGCCAGTAGTATACAGGCCGCAACTAATGAAAAACTGTTTTTT

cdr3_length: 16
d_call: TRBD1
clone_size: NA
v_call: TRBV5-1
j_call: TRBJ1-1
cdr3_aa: CASSSGTGGMNTEAFF
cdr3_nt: TGCGCCAGCAGCAGTGGGACAGGGGGGATGAACACTGAAGCTTTCTTT

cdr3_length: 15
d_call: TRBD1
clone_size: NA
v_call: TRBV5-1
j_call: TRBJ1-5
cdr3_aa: CASSPTGGGNQPQHF
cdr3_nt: TGCGCCAGCAGCCCAACAGGGGGCGGCAATCAGCCCCAGCATTTT

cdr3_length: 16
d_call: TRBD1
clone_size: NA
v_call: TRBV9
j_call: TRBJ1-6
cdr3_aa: CASSVEGQGYNSPLHF
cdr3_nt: TGTGCCAGCAGCGTAGAGGGACAGGGTTATAATTCACCCCTCCACTTT

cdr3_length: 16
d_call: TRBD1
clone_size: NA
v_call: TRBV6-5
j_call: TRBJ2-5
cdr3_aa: CASSYSLQGARETQYF
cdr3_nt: TGTGCCAGCAGTTACTCCCTACAGGGGGCGCGAGAGACCCAGTACTTC

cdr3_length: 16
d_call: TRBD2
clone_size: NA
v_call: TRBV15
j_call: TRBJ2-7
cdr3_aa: CATSREASGGTYEQYF
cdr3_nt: TGTGCCACCAGCAGAGAGGCTAGCGGGGGGACCTACGAGCAGTACTTC

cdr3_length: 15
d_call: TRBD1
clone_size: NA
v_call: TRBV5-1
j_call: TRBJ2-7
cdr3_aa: CASSWATGSVYEQYF
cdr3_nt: TGCGCCAGCAGCTGGGCGACAGGGTCGGTCTACGAGCAGTACTTC

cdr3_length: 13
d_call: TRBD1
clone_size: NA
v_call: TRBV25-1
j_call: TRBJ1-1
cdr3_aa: CASSGDMRGRAFF
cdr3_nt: TGTGCCAGCAGTGGAGACATGAGGGGGCGGGCTTTCTTT

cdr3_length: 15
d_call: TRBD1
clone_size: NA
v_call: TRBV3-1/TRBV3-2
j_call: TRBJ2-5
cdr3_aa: CASSPRDRKQETQYF
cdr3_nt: TGTGCCAGCAGCCCCCGGGACAGGAAACAAGAGACCCAGTACTTC

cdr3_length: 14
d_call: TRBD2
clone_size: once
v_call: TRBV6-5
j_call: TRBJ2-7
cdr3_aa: CASSSGRGAYEQYF
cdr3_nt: TGTGCCAGCAGTTCGGGTCGGGGGGCCTACGAGCAGTACTTC

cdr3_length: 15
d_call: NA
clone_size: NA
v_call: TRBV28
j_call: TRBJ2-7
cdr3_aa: CASSDTGSPYYEQYF
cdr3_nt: TGTGCCAGCAGCGACACAGGGAGTCCTTACTACGAGCAGTACTTC

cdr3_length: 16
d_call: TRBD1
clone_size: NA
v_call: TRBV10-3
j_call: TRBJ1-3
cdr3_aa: CAHRGSDLSSGNTIYF
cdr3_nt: TGTGCCCACAGGGGCAGCGATCTTAGCTCTGGAAACACCATATATTTT

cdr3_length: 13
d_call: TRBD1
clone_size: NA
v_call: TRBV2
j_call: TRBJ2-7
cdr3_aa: CASKRQGTSEQYF
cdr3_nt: TGTGCCAGCAAGAGACAGGGAACTTCCGAGCAGTACTTC

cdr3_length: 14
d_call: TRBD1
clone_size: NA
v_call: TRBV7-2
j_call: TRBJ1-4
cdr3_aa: CASSRDRTNEKLFF
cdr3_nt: TGTGCCAGCAGCCGGGACAGGACTAATGAAAAACTGTTTTTT

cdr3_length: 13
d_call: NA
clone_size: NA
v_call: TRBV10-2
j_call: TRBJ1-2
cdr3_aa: CASCRHLNYGYTF
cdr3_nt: TGCGCCAGCTGCAGACATCTAAACTATGGCTACACCTTC

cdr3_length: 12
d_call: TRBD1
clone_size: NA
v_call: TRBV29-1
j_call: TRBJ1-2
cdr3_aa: CSVGGGNYGYTF
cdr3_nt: TGCAGCGTTGGAGGGGGCAACTATGGCTACACCTTC

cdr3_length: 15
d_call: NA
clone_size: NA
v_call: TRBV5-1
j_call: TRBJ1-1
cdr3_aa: CASSGGSGQNTEAFF
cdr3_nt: TGCGCCAGCAGCGGAGGCTCGGGACAGAACACTGAAGCTTTCTTT

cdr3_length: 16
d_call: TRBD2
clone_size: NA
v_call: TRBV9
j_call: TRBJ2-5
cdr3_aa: CASSVGRLAAEETQYF
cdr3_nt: TGTGCCAGCAGCGTAGGGCGGCTAGCGGCAGAAGAGACCCAGTACTTC

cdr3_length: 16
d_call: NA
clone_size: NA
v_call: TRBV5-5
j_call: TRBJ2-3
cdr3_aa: CASRQDGGTRTDTQYF
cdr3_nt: TGTGCCAGCAGACAAGACGGCGGGACCCGCACAGATACGCAGTATTTT

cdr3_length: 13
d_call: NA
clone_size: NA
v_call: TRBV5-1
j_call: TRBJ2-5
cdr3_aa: CASSLVGQSTQYF
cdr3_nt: TGCGCCAGCAGCTTGGTAGGACAGTCCACCCAGTACTTC

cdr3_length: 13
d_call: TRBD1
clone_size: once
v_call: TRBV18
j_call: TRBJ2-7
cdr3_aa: CASSSGQSPEQYF
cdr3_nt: TGTGCCAGCTCATCGGGACAGAGCCCCGAGCAGTACTTC

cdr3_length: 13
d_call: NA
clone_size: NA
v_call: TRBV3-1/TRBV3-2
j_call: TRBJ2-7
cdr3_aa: CASSQGQAYEQYF
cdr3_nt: TGTGCCAGCAGCCAAGGACAAGCTTACGAGCAGTACTTC

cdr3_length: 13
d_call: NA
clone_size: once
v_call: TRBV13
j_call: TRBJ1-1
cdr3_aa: CASSLDRAREAFF
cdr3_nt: TGTGCCAGCAGCTTAGACAGGGCCCGCGAAGCTTTCTTT

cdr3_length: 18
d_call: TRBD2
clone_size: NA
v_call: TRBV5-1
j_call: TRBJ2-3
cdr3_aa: CASSSGFASGVSTDTQYF
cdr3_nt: TGCGCCAGCAGCTCCGGGTTTGCTAGCGGGGTTAGCACAGATACGCAGTATTTT

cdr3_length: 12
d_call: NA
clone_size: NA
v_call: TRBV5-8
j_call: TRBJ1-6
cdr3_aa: CASSPTGAPLHF
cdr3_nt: TGTGCCAGCAGCCCGACAGGCGCACCCCTCCACTTT

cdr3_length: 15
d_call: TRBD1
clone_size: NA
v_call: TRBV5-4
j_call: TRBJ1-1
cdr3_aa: CASSTPRTGNTEAFF
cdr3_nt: TGTGCCAGCAGCACTCCACGGACAGGGAACACTGAAGCTTTCTTT

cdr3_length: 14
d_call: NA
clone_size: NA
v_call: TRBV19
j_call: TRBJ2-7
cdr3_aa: CASSPGGGGYEQYF
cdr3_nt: TGTGCCAGTTCGCCTGGCGGGGGCGGCTACGAGCAGTACTTC

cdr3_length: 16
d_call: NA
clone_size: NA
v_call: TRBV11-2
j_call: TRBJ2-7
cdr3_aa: CASSLFTRDSSYEQYF
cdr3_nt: TGTGCCAGCAGCTTATTTACAAGAGACAGCTCCTACGAGCAGTACTTC

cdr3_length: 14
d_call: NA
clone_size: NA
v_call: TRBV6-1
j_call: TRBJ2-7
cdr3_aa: CASSESLGRYEQYF
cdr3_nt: TGTGCCAGCAGTGAAAGTTTGGGCCGCTACGAGCAGTACTTC

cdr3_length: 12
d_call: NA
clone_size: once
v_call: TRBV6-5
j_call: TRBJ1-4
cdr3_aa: CASRGEVEKLFF
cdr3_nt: TGTGCCAGCAGAGGAGAAGTTGAAAAACTGTTTTTT

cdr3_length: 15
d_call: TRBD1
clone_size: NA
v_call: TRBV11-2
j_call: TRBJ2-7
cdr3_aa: CASSSTGAQGASQYF
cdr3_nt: TGTGCCAGCAGCTCTACGGGGGCACAGGGGGCTTCGCAGTACTTC

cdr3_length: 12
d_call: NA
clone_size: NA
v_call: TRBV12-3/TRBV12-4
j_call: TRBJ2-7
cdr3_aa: CASSRQYHEQYF
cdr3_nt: TGTGCCAGCAGCCGACAGTACCACGAGCAGTACTTC

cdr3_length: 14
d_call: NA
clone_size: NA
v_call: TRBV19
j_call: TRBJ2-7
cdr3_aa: CASSQQGIRDEQYF
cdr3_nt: TGTGCCAGTAGTCAGCAGGGGATTAGGGACGAGCAGTACTTC

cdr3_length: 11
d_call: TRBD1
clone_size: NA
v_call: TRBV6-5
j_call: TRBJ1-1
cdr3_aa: CASSNQGAAFF
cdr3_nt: TGTGCCAGCAGTAATCAGGGGGCGGCTTTCTTT

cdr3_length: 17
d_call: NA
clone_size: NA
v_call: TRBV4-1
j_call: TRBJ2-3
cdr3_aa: CASSLPRGRGLTDTQYF
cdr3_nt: TGCGCCAGCAGCTTACCTAGGGGGCGGGGCCTCACAGATACGCAGTATTTT

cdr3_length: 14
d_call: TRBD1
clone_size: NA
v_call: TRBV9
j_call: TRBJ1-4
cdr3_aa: CASSPTGGVEKLFF
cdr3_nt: TGTGCCAGCAGCCCCACAGGGGGCGTTGAAAAACTGTTTTTT

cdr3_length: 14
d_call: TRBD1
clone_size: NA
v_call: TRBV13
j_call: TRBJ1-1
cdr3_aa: CASSLDRAGTEAFF
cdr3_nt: TGTGCCAGCAGCCTAGACAGGGCGGGCACTGAAGCTTTCTTT

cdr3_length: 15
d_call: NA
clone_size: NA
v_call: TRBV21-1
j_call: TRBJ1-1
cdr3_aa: CASSNSDMMNTEAFF
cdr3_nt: TGTGCCAGCAGCAACTCTGACATGATGAACACTGAAGCTTTCTTT

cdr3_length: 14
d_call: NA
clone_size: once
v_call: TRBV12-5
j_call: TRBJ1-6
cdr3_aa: CASALSSYNSPLHF
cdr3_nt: TGTGCTAGTGCCCTAAGCTCCTATAATTCACCCCTCCACTTT

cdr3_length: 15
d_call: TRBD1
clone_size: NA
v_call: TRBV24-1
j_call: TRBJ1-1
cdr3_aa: CATKTTGKGPPEAFF
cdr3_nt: TGTGCCACCAAAACGACAGGGAAAGGCCCTCCTGAAGCTTTCTTT

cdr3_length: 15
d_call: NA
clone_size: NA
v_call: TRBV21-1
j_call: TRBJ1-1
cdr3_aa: CASSKALTMNTEAFF
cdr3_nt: TGTGCCAGCAGCAAAGCGCTGACTATGAACACTGAAGCTTTCTTT